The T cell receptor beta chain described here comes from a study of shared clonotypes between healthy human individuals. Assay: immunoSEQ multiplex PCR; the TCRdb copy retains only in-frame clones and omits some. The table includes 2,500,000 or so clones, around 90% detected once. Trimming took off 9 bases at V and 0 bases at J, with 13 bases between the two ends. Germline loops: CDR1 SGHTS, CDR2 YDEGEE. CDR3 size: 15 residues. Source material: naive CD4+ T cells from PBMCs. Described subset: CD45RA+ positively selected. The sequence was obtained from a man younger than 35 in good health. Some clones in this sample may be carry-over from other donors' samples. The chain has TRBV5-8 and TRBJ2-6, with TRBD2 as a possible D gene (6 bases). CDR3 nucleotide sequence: TGTGCCAAATTTTGGGGGGACTCTGGGGCCAACGTCCTGACTTTC. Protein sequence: CAKFWGDSGANVLTF. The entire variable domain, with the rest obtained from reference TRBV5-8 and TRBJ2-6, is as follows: EAGVTQSPTHLIKTRGQQATLRCSPISGHTSVYWYQQALGLGLQFLLWYDEGEERNRGNFPPRFSGRQFPNYSSELNVNALELEDSALYLCAKFWGDSGANVLTFGAGSRLTVL.